A selection of T cell receptor beta chains follows, all from one sample in a study of blood T cell repertoires in COVID-19. The data were produced by immunoSEQ multiplex PCR, yet TCRdb's version contains in-frame clones alone and is incomplete. The sample has roughly 100,000 clones, 70% to 85% seen once. The specimen sequenced was peripheral blood. These receptors were taken from a man aged 60-69 years with active or convalescent COVID-19. Each CDR3 is given with its conserved first and last residue. A D gene is named only where the DNA matches it firmly. The listing skips clone size in some rows; elsewhere it reads once, few, many or a size class.

>TRBJ2-2|TRBD1|TRBV7-7|-
TGTGCCAGCAGCCAAGGACAGGGAACCGGGGAGCTGTTTTTT
CASSQGQGTGELFF
>TRBJ1-1|-|TRBV7-6|-
TGTGCCAGCAGCTTAGACCAGGGGACTGAAGCTTTCTTT
CASSLDQGTEAFF
>TRBJ1-3|TRBD1|TRBV7-9|-
TGTGCCAGCAGCTTAAGGGTGGACAGGAGCTCTGGAAACACCATATATTTT
CASSLRVDRSSGNTIYF
>TRBJ1-2|TRBD1|TRBV18|-
TGTGCCAGCTCACAACAGGGGGCGCTTACCGATGGCTACACCTTC
CASSQQGALTDGYTF
>TRBJ1-6|TRBD1|TRBV28|-
TGTGCCAGCAGTTTAGACAGGGACCTTTCACCCCTCCACTTT
CASSLDRDLSPLHF
>TRBJ1-4|TRBD1|TRBV19|-
TGTGCCAGTAGGCACCAGGGGGCAGCTAATGAAAAACTGTTTTTT
CASRHQGAANEKLFF
>TRBJ1-2|TRBD1|TRBV28|few
TGTGCCAGCAGTTTAACAGGGGGCGTCCAAAACTATGGCTACACCTTC
CASSLTGGVQNYGYTF
>TRBJ1-2|TRBD1|TRBV6-1|-
TGTGCCAGCAGTGTAGGGCAGGGGGTGAGCTATGGCTACACCTTC
CASSVGQGVSYGYTF
>TRBJ1-6|TRBD1|TRBV2|-
TGTGCCAGCAGTGCTCAGACAGGGATTAATTCACCCCTCCACTTT
CASSAQTGINSPLHF
>TRBJ2-3|TRBD2|TRBV7-2|-
TGTGCCAGCAGGCGCTCAGGGACTAGCGGGATAGATACGCAGTATTTT
CASRRSGTSGIDTQYF
>TRBJ1-5|TRBD1|TRBV29-1|-
TGCAGCGTCAGGGGTGGGACAGGTCGCAATCAGCCCCAGCATTTT
CSVRGGTGRNQPQHF
>TRBJ2-3|-|TRBV7-8|-
TGTGCCAGCAGCATCCAGAGCACAGATACGCAGTATTTT
CASSIQSTDTQYF
>TRBJ2-1|-|TRBV10-3|-
TGTGCCATCAGTGTCGCCCCCTCGGGTAATGAGCAGTTCTTC
CAISVAPSGNEQFF
>TRBJ2-5|-|TRBV30|-
TGTGCCTGGAGTGTAACCGGAGAGACCCAGTACTTC
CAWSVTGETQYF
>TRBJ2-5|-|TRBV12-1|-
TGTGCCAGCAGCCCTAACCCCATAACTAGCGGACAAGAGACCCAGTACTTC
CASSPNPITSGQETQYF
>TRBJ2-5|-|TRBV2|-
TGTGCCAGCAGTGAAGCGCTTGGGCTAGCTGAGACCCAGTACTTC
CASSEALGLAETQYF
>TRBJ2-3|-|TRBV6-5|once
TGTGCCAGCAGCCCCACAGGGCCCGTCGTGCAGTATTTT
CASSPTGPVVQYF
>TRBJ1-5|TRBD1|TRBV27|-
TGTGCCAGCAGTTTAAGACAGGGCGTTTGGCCCCAGCATTTT
CASSLRQGVWPQHF
>TRBJ2-2|TRBD2|TRBV6-5|-
TGTGCCAGCAGTTTAGCGGGAACCGGGGAGCTGTTTTTT
CASSLAGTGELFF
>TRBJ2-4|-|TRBV2|-
TGTGCCAGCAGTGAAGTCGGGGGAGTCAAAAACATTCAGTACTTC
CASSEVGGVKNIQYF
>TRBJ2-1|TRBD2|TRBV27|once
TGTGCCAGTGGCCGGGGGGGCCCTTACAATGAGCAGTTCTTC
CASGRGGPYNEQFF
>TRBJ1-1|-|TRBV2|few
TGTGCCAGCAGTGAAGCGGAGAGAATGAACACTGAAGCTTTCTTT
CASSEAERMNTEAFF
>TRBJ2-1|TRBD2|TRBV11-3|-
TGTGCCAGCAGCCCCCGACTAGCTAGTGAGCAGTTCTTC
CASSPRLASEQFF
>TRBJ2-5|TRBD2|TRBV7-3|-
TGTGCCAGCAGCTTACTCGCGGGAGGGGAGACCCAGTACTTC
CASSLLAGGETQYF
>TRBJ1-4|-|TRBV11-3|-
TGTGCCAGCAGCCTCGGTTCTTGGGAAAAACTGTTTTTT
CASSLGSWEKLFF
>TRBJ2-1|TRBD2|TRBV4-3|once
TGCGCCAGCAGCCAAAACCCTACCTGGGGCGGGAGTGGAGATGAGCAGTTCTTC
CASSQNPTWGGSGDEQFF
>TRBJ2-3|-|TRBV11-2|-
TGTGCCAGCATGAGCGGCACAGATACGCAGTATTTT
CASMSGTDTQYF
>TRBJ2-7|TRBD2|TRBV30|-
TGTGCCTGGAGTTCCCCTATCTACGGGGCGGGGGTCGAGCAGTACTTC
CAWSSPIYGAGVEQYF
>TRBJ1-4|TRBD1|TRBV24-1|-
TGTGCCACCAGTGAGGGGAGGACAGGGGGGAGCGAAAAACTGTTTTTT
CATSEGRTGGSEKLFF
>TRBJ1-5|TRBD1|TRBV28|few
TGTGCCAGCAGACGACGGACAGGGGGTAGCAATCAGCCCCAGCATTTT
CASRRRTGGSNQPQHF
>TRBJ2-2|TRBD2|TRBV2|-
TGTGCCAGCAGTGATTTAAGCGGGAGAACCGGGGAGCTGTTTTTT
CASSDLSGRTGELFF
>TRBJ2-7|TRBD2|TRBV6-5|few
TGTGCCAGCAGGTTCCAGGCGGGAGGGCCCCACGAGCAGTACTTC
CASRFQAGGPHEQYF
>TRBJ1-3|TRBD1|TRBV19|-
TGTGCCAGTAGTAGTCGGGACAGCACTGGTAACACCATATATTTT
CASSSRDSTGNTIYF
>TRBJ1-1|-|TRBV19|-
TGTGCCAGTAGGGACAGCATCCCCACTGAAGCTTTCTTT
CASRDSIPTEAFF
>TRBJ2-6|-|TRBV4-2|-
TGTGCCAGCAGCCCCCAGGCAACGGCCTCTGGGGCCAACGTCCTGACTTTC
CASSPQATASGANVLTF
>TRBJ1-2|-|TRBV18|-
TGTGCCAGCTCACCCGCGGGGAGGGACTATGGCTACACCTTC
CASSPAGRDYGYTF
>TRBJ1-2|-|TRBV5-4|once
TGTGCCAGCAGCCAATTTGCAGTGGGCTACACCTTC
CASSQFAVGYTF
>TRBJ1-1|-|TRBV11-3|-
TGTGCCAGCAGCTTAGAGACGTTGGGGAGGCAGAGGAACACTGAAGCTTTCTTT
CASSLETLGRQRNTEAFF
>TRBJ1-5|-|TRBV5-1|-
TGCGCCAGCAGCTTGACAGGGCTTAGCAATCAGCCCCAGCATTTT
CASSLTGLSNQPQHF
>TRBJ2-1|TRBD2|TRBV4-3|-
TGCGCCAGCAGCCCGGGACTAGCGGGGAGCTCCTACAATGAGCAGTTCTTC
CASSPGLAGSSYNEQFF
>TRBJ2-1|-|TRBV7-2|-
TGTGCCAGCAGGATACAGGACTACAATGAGCAGTTCTTC
CASRIQDYNEQFF
>TRBJ2-7|TRBD1|TRBV28|-
TGTGCCAGCAGTCCCGTTCTGACAGGGGGGTACGAGCAGTACTTC
CASSPVLTGGYEQYF
>TRBJ1-2|TRBD1|TRBV6-2/TRBV6-3|-
TGTGCCAGCAGCTCGACAGGGTACTATGGCTACACCTTC
CASSSTGYYGYTF
>TRBJ1-6|TRBD1|TRBV6-4|once
TGTGCCAGCAGCGCGACAGGGGGGGATTCACCCCTCCACTTT
CASSATGGDSPLHF
>TRBJ2-2|TRBD2|TRBV5-1|-
TGCGCCAGCAGCTTGGGGCGGGGGGGCGGTGAGACCGGGGAGCTGTTTTTT
CASSLGRGGGETGELFF